This TCR beta chain stems from a study of response to subunit inactivated influenza vaccine. In TCRdb, the RT-PCR reads were re-called with MiXCR into one record per CDR3 protein. Among roughly 630,000 distinct CDR3 sequences listed, 14% were seen once. The CDR3 has 14 amino acids. Germline-derived CDR1 and CDR2 are LGHDT and YNNKEL (reference sequence). V dropped 4 bases and J dropped 4 bases, with 10 bases sitting between them. This sequence joins TRBV3-1 and TRBJ2-2; perhaps TRBD2 as D (5 bases). The sequence was obtained from a man over 45 who received an inactivated influenza vaccine. Source: PBMCs from blood, taken 14 to 15 days before vaccination. CDR3 DNA: TGTGCCAGCAGCCGGGAGAGGGTCACCGGGGAGCTGTTTTTT. This translates into CASSRERVTGELFF.